Below, 14 T cell receptor beta chains from the same sample are listed, as sequenced in a study of pediatric ulcerative colitis. Using immunoSEQ multiplex PCR, the repertoire was profiled, and TCRdb retains in-frame clones only, with some absent. Altogether around 64,000 clones are present, around four fifths being singletons, with the ten largest covering roughly 5.2%. Sequenced input: blood. Every receptor here comes from a boy under 18 with moderate ulcerative colitis.

The V gene is TRBV13, the J gene TRBJ1-1, with a tentative D call TRBD1 (5 bases). Germline V gene sequence: CDR1 PRHDT, CDR2 FYEKMQ (reference sequence). The V gene lost 0 bases and the J gene lost 6 bases, with 8 bases spanning the gap. The CDR3 is 13 residues long. The CDR3 nucleotides read TGTGCCAGCAGCTTAGGCGGGACCCCTGAAGCTTTCTTT. It codes for CASSLGGTPEAFF.

The V and J genes are TRBV15 and TRBJ1-4, with a weak D call TRBD1 (6 bases). Germline CDR1 LNHNV, CDR2 YYDKDF (reference sequence). The CDR3 has 17 residues. V was trimmed by 6 bases and J by 0 bases, leaving 17 bases between them. The CDR3 region has the DNA TGTGCCACCAGTCCCGGGGGCGCGGGGGCAACTAATGAAAAACTGTTTTTT. Protein product: CATSPGGAGATNEKLFF.

The CDR3, as DNA: TGTGCCAGCAGTAGTCCGGGACAGTTGGCGACCCAGTACTTC. Amino acid sequence: CASSSPGQLATQYF. This rearrangement joins TRBV6-5 to TRBJ2-5; 7 nucleotides match TRBD1. Trimming took 5 bases from V and 7 from J; bases not matched to a gene: 10. CDR3 length: 14 residues. CDR1 is MNHEY, CDR2 SVGAGI, per germline.

CDR3 residues: CASSLRGSHQGGNQPQHF. The CDR3 coding sequence is TGTGCCAGCAGCCTGCGTGGGAGCCATCAAGGGGGCAATCAGCCCCAGCATTTT. The rearrangement links TRBV5-6 to TRBJ1-5; D is perhaps TRBD1 (5 bases). The CDR3 has 18 amino acids. V was cut by 4 bases and J by 2 bases, with 22 bases left in between. Germline CDR1 is SGHDT and CDR2 is YYEEEE.

V is TRBV11-3 and J is TRBJ2-1, with D perhaps matching TRBD2 (6 bases). This CDR3 comprises 15 residues. Trimming left V 4 bases short and J 7 bases short, with 17 bases between. Germline V gives CDR1 SGHNT, CDR2 YENEEA. The CDR3 loop reads CASSSTGSRYNEQFF. The CDR3 bases are TGTGCCAGCAGCTCAACCGGGAGTCGGTATAATGAGCAGTTCTTC.

The chain joins TRBV5-1 to TRBJ2-7; 9 nucleotides align to TRBD1. This CDR3 is built from 14 residues. The trim removed 2 bases at V and 5 bases at J, leaving 5 bases unmatched. Germline V gene data show CDR1 as SGHRS and CDR2 as YFSETQ. CDR3 residues: CASSFGTGYHEQYF. CDR3 DNA: TGCGCCAGCAGCTTCGGGACAGGGTACCACGAGCAGTACTTC.

The rearrangement joins TRBV14 to TRBJ2-1; 7 positions agree with TRBD2. Unmatched junction bases numbered 5, after V lost 2 bases and J lost 4 bases. Looked up from germline, CDR1 is SGHDN and CDR2 is FVKESK. The CDR3 sequence is 15 residues long. CDR3 sequence (DNA): TGTGCCAGCAGCCAACTTACCGGGAGGTACAATGAGCAGTTCTTC. This gives the protein CASSQLTGRYNEQFF.

V usage is TRBV7-2 and J usage is TRBJ1-5; D not certain. Germline V gene data show CDR1 as SGHTA and CDR2 as FQGNSA. The CDR3 has 15 residues. With 2 bases removed from V and 4 bases from J, the gap between germline ends came to 12 bases. CDR3 sequence: CASSLHGAVNQPQHF. CDR3 DNA sequence: TGTGCCAGCAGCTTACACGGAGCGGTAAATCAGCCCCAGCATTTT.

V usage is TRBV6-1 and J usage is TRBJ1-2; no reliable D call. CDR3 length: 14 amino acids. Germline-derived CDR1 and CDR2 are MNHNS and SASEGT. V lost 6 bases to trimming and J lost 4 bases, with 15 bases between them. The CDR3 loop is CASRGDLRSYGYTF. CDR3 nucleotide sequence: TGTGCCAGCAGGGGAGACCTTCGTAGCTATGGCTACACCTTC.

Points on this clone: It is likely a read error, because the conserved phenylalanine at the end of the CDR3 is missing. The chain combines TRBV23-1 with TRBJ2-7; the match to TRBD1 covers 8 bases. TRBV23-1 is sorted into the ORF group, with uncertain function. The trim removed 11 bases at V and 5 bases at J, leaving 2 bases unmatched. The CDR3 is 10 amino acids. The CDR3 coding sequence is TGCGCCCAGGGGGCCGACGAGCAGTACCTC. It yields the protein CAQGADEQYL.

This chain connects TRBV6-6 to TRBJ1-3; D is undetermined. Deletions cut 2 bases from V and 0 bases from J, with 5 bases between. This CDR3 contains 14 residues. CDR1 is MNHNY, CDR2 SVGAGI, per germline (reference sequence). CDR3 coding DNA: TGTGCCAGCAGTTACATATTCTCTGGAAACACCATATATTTT. Encoded protein: CASSYIFSGNTIYF.

The chain is built from TRBV29-1 and TRBJ2-7; a possible D gene is TRBD2 (5 bases). The V and J ends lost 3 bases and 0 bases respectively, with 15 bases between them. Per the germline V gene, CDR1 is SQVTM and CDR2 is ANQGSEA. The CDR3 spans 15 residues. This CDR3 is CSVEERTGSSYEQYF. CDR3 DNA: TGCAGCGTTGAGGAAAGGACGGGGAGCTCCTACGAGCAGTACTTC.

This rearrangement joins TRBV5-6 to TRBJ2-7; D gene unclear. This CDR3 is built from 12 residues. V was cut by 3 bases and J by 4 bases, with 8 bases left in between. Germline V gene sequence: CDR1 SGHDT, CDR2 YYEEEE. CDR3 region: CASSSYSYEQYF. DNA of the CDR3: TGTGCCAGCAGCTCTTACAGTTACGAGCAGTACTTC.

This clone was observed a handful of times. The chain uses TRBV6-1 and TRBJ1-2; no clear D. V lost 1 base to trimming and J lost 8 bases, with 5 bases between them. Germline assignment: CDR1 MNHNS and CDR2 SASEGT. The CDR3 totals 11 residues. The DNA for the CDR3 is TGTGCCAGCAGTGAAGTAGGGGGCTACACCTTC. It specifies CASSEVGGYTF.